A selection of T cell receptor beta chains follows, all from one sample in a study of T-cell memory formation after mild COVID-19. TCRdb reanalysed the 5' RACE reads using MiXCR and keeps one entry per CDR3 protein. The sample consists of a few hundred thousand distinct CDR3 sequences, roughly 18% of them appearing once. The sample taken for sequencing was PBMCs or a T cell subset sorted from them (not recorded which). The source of these receptors is a man younger than 35 who had mild COVID-19 (a few samples of this study predate the infection). Cell type and time point are not known. CDR3s include the opening cysteine and the closing phenylalanine or tryptophan. The order of the fields is V gene, J gene, CDR3 protein.

V gene: TRBV20-1
J gene: TRBJ1-1
CDR3 protein: CSALTDYTEAFF

V gene: TRBV4-1
J gene: TRBJ2-7
CDR3 protein: CASSPRESGSYEQYF

V gene: TRBV7-9
J gene: TRBJ2-5
CDR3 protein: CASSVMSEGAQETQYF

V gene: TRBV6-5
J gene: TRBJ2-5
CDR3 protein: CASSSTAGTAQETQYF

V gene: TRBV7-2
J gene: TRBJ1-2
CDR3 protein: CASSTRRDYTF

V gene: TRBV7-3
J gene: TRBJ1-2
CDR3 protein: CASSLGDRGYGYTF

V gene: TRBV20-1
J gene: TRBJ1-6
CDR3 protein: CSGFGGNSPLHF

V gene: TRBV7-9
J gene: TRBJ1-1
CDR3 protein: CASSLASTGEGNTEAFF

V gene: TRBV14
J gene: TRBJ1-1
CDR3 protein: CASSRRLGNTEAFF

V gene: TRBV6-6
J gene: TRBJ2-7
CDR3 protein: CASSHLNEQYF

V gene: TRBV29-1
J gene: TRBJ2-2
CDR3 protein: CSVGQPSNTGELFF

V gene: TRBV5-1
J gene: TRBJ2-1
CDR3 protein: CASRPPGAPYNEQFF

V gene: TRBV6-6
J gene: TRBJ1-3
CDR3 protein: CASRGDTSGNTIYF

V gene: TRBV12-3/TRBV12-4
J gene: TRBJ2-7
CDR3 protein: CASSSTESSYEQYF

V gene: TRBV6-6
J gene: TRBJ2-1
CDR3 protein: CASSYSVQGHYNEQFF

V gene: TRBV4-3
J gene: TRBJ1-5
CDR3 protein: CASSPGIGGPYSNQPQHF

V gene: TRBV5-1
J gene: TRBJ2-2
CDR3 protein: CASSPGQNTGELFF

V gene: TRBV6-4
J gene: TRBJ2-3
CDR3 protein: CASSAHGRDTQYF

V gene: TRBV21-1
J gene: TRBJ1-5
CDR3 protein: CASSKEPRVFQPQHF

V gene: TRBV7-6
J gene: TRBJ2-2
CDR3 protein: CASSTTGGGSLGTGELFF

V gene: TRBV7-9
J gene: TRBJ1-2
CDR3 protein: CASSLEHRAGYTF

V gene: TRBV10-3
J gene: TRBJ2-2
CDR3 protein: CAISQRDRGQGAGELFF

V gene: TRBV9
J gene: TRBJ2-2
CDR3 protein: CASSSRTSGARNTGELFF

V gene: TRBV7-9
J gene: TRBJ1-1
CDR3 protein: CASSLRGQDTEAFF

V gene: TRBV21-1
J gene: TRBJ2-2
CDR3 protein: CASSKCPPTSGGPNGELFF

V gene: TRBV5-1
J gene: TRBJ2-1
CDR3 protein: CASSLQGAISYNEQFF

V gene: TRBV6-5
J gene: TRBJ1-2
CDR3 protein: CASSYSTAAWSYGYTF

V gene: TRBV2
J gene: TRBJ1-2
CDR3 protein: CATQGGGYYGYTF

V gene: TRBV10-3
J gene: TRBJ2-7
CDR3 protein: CAISDVGSGGAWEQYF

V gene: TRBV6-6
J gene: TRBJ1-1
CDR3 protein: CASSWGGVGTEAFF

V gene: TRBV7-9
J gene: TRBJ1-2
CDR3 protein: CASSLARGNYGYTF

V gene: TRBV6-5
J gene: TRBJ1-6
CDR3 protein: CASRARQVSPLHF

V gene: TRBV4-1
J gene: TRBJ1-6
CDR3 protein: CASSQEVTGDSPLHF

V gene: TRBV4-1
J gene: TRBJ2-5
CDR3 protein: CASSQPYQETQYF

V gene: TRBV20-1
J gene: TRBJ1-1
CDR3 protein: CSASWELGAFF

V gene: TRBV5-6
J gene: TRBJ1-2
CDR3 protein: CASSSTGPNYGYTF

V gene: TRBV7-2
J gene: TRBJ2-3
CDR3 protein: CASSLVPRSTDTQYF

V gene: TRBV12-3/TRBV12-4
J gene: TRBJ1-5
CDR3 protein: CASSLRVADQPQHF

V gene: TRBV5-1
J gene: TRBJ2-1
CDR3 protein: CASSLRTSGGVEQFF

V gene: TRBV5-1
J gene: TRBJ1-6
CDR3 protein: CASRNPGQGNSPLHF

V gene: TRBV20-1
J gene: TRBJ2-5
CDR3 protein: CSARGGLAGSQETQYF

V gene: TRBV6-1
J gene: TRBJ2-5
CDR3 protein: CASSEGPNGETQYF

V gene: TRBV24-1
J gene: TRBJ2-4
CDR3 protein: CATSDPKGVGDIQYF

V gene: TRBV4-1
J gene: TRBJ2-1
CDR3 protein: CASSQEEAGEQFF

V gene: TRBV11-2
J gene: TRBJ2-1
CDR3 protein: CASSYLANNEQFF

V gene: TRBV7-2
J gene: TRBJ2-1
CDR3 protein: CASSSTGPSYNEQFF

V gene: TRBV20-1
J gene: TRBJ1-1
CDR3 protein: CSAPPHQNTEAFF

V gene: TRBV6-4
J gene: TRBJ2-3
CDR3 protein: CASSDSSGGADTQYF

V gene: TRBV5-1
J gene: TRBJ2-2
CDR3 protein: CASSLGTGSSDTGELFF

V gene: TRBV4-1
J gene: TRBJ2-5
CDR3 protein: CASSQDPSGNQETQYF

V gene: TRBV19
J gene: TRBJ2-3
CDR3 protein: CASKKDRGTDTQYF

V gene: TRBV7-2
J gene: TRBJ2-6
CDR3 protein: CASSYRVAGANVLTF

V gene: TRBV20-1
J gene: TRBJ2-3
CDR3 protein: CSRGPAAFDTQYF

V gene: TRBV5-1
J gene: TRBJ2-1
CDR3 protein: CASSQGLAGPNEQFF

V gene: TRBV4-2
J gene: TRBJ2-3
CDR3 protein: CASSQGLTRKVSTDTQYF

V gene: TRBV6-1
J gene: TRBJ1-2
CDR3 protein: CASRTGQDRYGYTF

V gene: TRBV5-1
J gene: TRBJ2-3
CDR3 protein: CASRPLAGSTDTQYF

V gene: TRBV15
J gene: TRBJ1-1
CDR3 protein: CATSRVREFTEAFF

V gene: TRBV5-1
J gene: TRBJ2-1
CDR3 protein: CASSLSLAYYNEQFF